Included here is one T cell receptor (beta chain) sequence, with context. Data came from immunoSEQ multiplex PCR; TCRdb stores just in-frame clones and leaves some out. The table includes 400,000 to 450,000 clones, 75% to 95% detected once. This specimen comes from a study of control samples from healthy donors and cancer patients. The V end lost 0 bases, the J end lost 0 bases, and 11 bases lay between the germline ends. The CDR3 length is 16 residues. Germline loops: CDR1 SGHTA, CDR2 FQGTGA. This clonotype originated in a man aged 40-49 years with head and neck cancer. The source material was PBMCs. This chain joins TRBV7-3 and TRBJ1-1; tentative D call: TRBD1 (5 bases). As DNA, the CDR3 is TGTGCCAGCAGCTTAACGTTGGGGCCAGTGAACACTGAAGCTTTCTTT. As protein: CASSLTLGPVNTEAFF.